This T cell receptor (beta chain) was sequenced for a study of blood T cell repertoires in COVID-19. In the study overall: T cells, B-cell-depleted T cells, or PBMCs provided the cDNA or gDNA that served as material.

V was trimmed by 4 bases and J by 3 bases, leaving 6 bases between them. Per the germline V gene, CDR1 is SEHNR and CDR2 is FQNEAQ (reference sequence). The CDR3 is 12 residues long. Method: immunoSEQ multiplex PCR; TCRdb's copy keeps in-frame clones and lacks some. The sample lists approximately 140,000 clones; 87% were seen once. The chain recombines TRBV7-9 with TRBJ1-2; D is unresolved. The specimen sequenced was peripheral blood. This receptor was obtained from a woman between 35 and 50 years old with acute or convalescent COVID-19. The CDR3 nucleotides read TGTGCCAGCAGCTCCCGGGACTATGGCTACACCTTC. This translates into CASSSRDYGYTF. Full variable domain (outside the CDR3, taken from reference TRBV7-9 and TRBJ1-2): DTGVSQNPRHKITKRGQNVTFRCDPISEHNRLYWYRQTLGQGPEFLTYFQNEAQLEKSRLLSDRFSAERPKGSFSTLEIQRTEQGDSAMYLCASSSRDYGYTFGSGTRLTVV.